This passage covers 21 T cell receptor beta chains from one sample sequenced in a study of response to subunit inactivated influenza vaccine. A single record per CDR3 protein comes from TCRdb applying MiXCR to the RT-PCR reads. The sample holds more than 550,000 distinct CDR3 sequences, about 11% seen once. The sample was also reused in another study, on T cells expressing NK-cell markers. From that report: What made the TCR beta cDNA was 5'RACE template switching with UMIs.

The specimen was PBMCs from blood, collected on the day of vaccination. Every receptor here comes from a man between 45 and 60 years old who received an inactivated influenza vaccine.

This clonotype was seen a few times. The V gene is TRBV6-1, the J gene TRBJ2-5, with D maybe TRBD2 (5 bases). CDR3 length: 13 residues. The V gene's germline CDR1 is MNHNS and CDR2 SASEGT. The V and J ends lost 4 bases and 5 bases respectively, with 11 bases between them. In DNA, the CDR3 is TGTGCCAGCAGTGTAGTTAGCGAGGAGACCCAGTACTTC. Amino acids: CASSVVSEETQYF.

The V gene is TRBV5-4, the J gene TRBJ2-6; D possibly corresponds to TRBD2 (5 bases). The length of the CDR3 is 19 residues. Per germline, CDR1 SGHNT and CDR2 YYREEE (reference sequence). V was shortened by 1 base and J by 5 bases, with 22 bases between the two germline ends. CDR3 DNA: TGTGCCAGCAGCTTGTACAGCGGTCGAGGCCCCGGGAGGGCCAACGTCCTGACTTTC. This encodes CASSLYSGRGPGRANVLTF.

The sample holds a few counts of this clonotype. The chain joins TRBV10-2 to TRBJ2-5; D is uncertain. CDR1 and CDR2 from the germline V gene are WSHSY and SAAADI. Trimming pared 2 bases from V and 1 base from J, leaving 11 bases between. The CDR3 is 15 residues long. This chain's CDR3 is CASSETPASQETQYF. The CDR3 DNA follows: TGCGCCAGCAGTGAGACACCGGCTTCCCAAGAGACCCAGTACTTC.

This clonotype was seen more than once but under ten times. The gene calls are TRBV3-1 and TRBJ2-4; TRBD1 matches at 9 bases. This CDR3 region has 18 residues. After removal of 0 bases from V and 6 bases from J, the junction contained 12 bases not matched to a gene. CDR1 is LGHDT, CDR2 YNNKEL, per germline (reference sequence). CDR3 nucleotide sequence: TGTGCCAGCAGCCAAGAGAACCACAGGGGGCGTCGAGGAAACATTCAGTACTTC. Translation gives CASSQENHRGRRGNIQYF.

The sample holds many counts of this clonotype. The chain couples TRBV7-9 to TRBJ2-1; D is uncertain. Germline V gene sequence: CDR1 SEHNR, CDR2 FQNEAQ (reference sequence). The length of the CDR3 is 15 residues. V was clipped by 6 bases and J by 0 bases, with 12 bases between them. CDR3 coding DNA: TGTGCCAGCAGTACTGGCGACCGCTCCTACAATGAGCAGTTCTTC. Protein product: CASSTGDRSYNEQFF.

This clonotype appeared a few times. The chain recombines TRBV20-1 with TRBJ2-1; D is unclear. CDR1 is DFQATT and CDR2 is SNEGSKA in the germline V gene (reference sequence). CDR3 length equals 13 residues. V lost 5 bases and J lost 5, with 13 bases in between. The CDR3 here is CSAGWVANNEQFF. CDR3 sequence (DNA): TGCAGTGCTGGGTGGGTAGCTAACAATGAGCAGTTCTTC.

This clonotype was observed a few times. This rearrangement joins TRBV20-1 to TRBJ2-5, with 10 positions matching TRBD1. This CDR3 is built from 15 residues. Germline V gene lookup returns CDR1 DFQATT and CDR2 SNEGSKA (reference sequence). With V trimmed by 2 bases and J by 4 bases, 7 bases remained unmatched. The CDR3 DNA reads as TGCAGTGCTAGACCCGACAGGGGGCGCGTAGAGACCCAGTACTTC. It encodes CSARPDRGRVETQYF.

This clonotype has only a few counts. The chain joins TRBV9 to TRBJ1-1; no reliable D call. Between the trimmed V and J ends, which lost 0 bases and 2 bases, there was a span of 8 bases. The CDR3 consists of 14 residues. Germline V gene data show CDR1 as SGDLS and CDR2 as YYNGEE. The CDR3 sequence is CASSVDPLNTEAFF. CDR3 nucleotides: TGTGCCAGCAGCGTAGACCCCCTAAACACTGAAGCTTTCTTT.

The chain combines TRBV6-5 with TRBJ2-5, with a tentative D call TRBD1 (6 bases). The germline V gene encodes CDR1 MNHEY and CDR2 SVGAGI. Trimming removed 2 bases from V and 4 bases from J, with 11 bases in between. The CDR3 sequence is 14 residues long. The CDR3 region is CASSYVGAVETQYF. The CDR3 DNA sequence: TGTGCCAGCAGTTACGTGGGGGCAGTAGAGACCCAGTACTTC.

This clonotype was observed a handful of times. The J gene is TRBJ2-1, the V gene TRBV14, with unresolved D. The CDR3 loop spans 14 amino acids. V lost 6 bases, J lost 0 bases, and 9 bases lay in between. Germline V CDR1 and CDR2: SGHDN, FVKESK. As DNA, the CDR3 is TGTGCCAGCAGTCCTGCCTTCTCCTACAATGAGCAGTTCTTC. Translation: CASSPAFSYNEQFF. The whole variable domain, remainder taken from reference TRBV14 and TRBJ2-1, is EAGVTQFPSHSVIEKGQTVTLRCDPISGHDNLYWYRRVMGKEIKFLLHFVKESKQDESGMPNNRFLAERTGGTYSTLKVQPAELEDSGVYFCASSPAFSYNEQFFGPGTRLTVL.

The rearrangement joins TRBV18 to TRBJ2-3; a possible D gene is TRBD2 (6 bases). This CDR3 is 15 amino acids long. V gave up 3 bases and J gave up 3 bases, with 13 bases separating them. CDR1 is KGHSH and CDR2 is LQKENI in the germline V gene. The CDR3 DNA follows: TGTGCCAGCTCACCCCTACCGACTAGTACAGATACGCAGTATTTT. Its protein is CASSPLPTSTDTQYF. Filled out from reference TRBV18 and TRBJ2-3, the complete variable domain reads NAGVMQNPRHLVRRRGQEARLRCSPMKGHSHVYWYRQLPEEGLKFMVYLQKENIIDESGMPKERFSAEFPKEGPSILRIQQVVRGDSAAYFCASSPLPTSTDTQYFGPGTRLTVL.

The genes are TRBV29-1 and TRBJ2-1, with TRBD2 matching over 14 bases. V shed 4 bases, J shed 6 bases, and the junction held 11 bases outside the gene matches. CDR3 length equals 17 residues. Germline loops: CDR1 SQVTM, CDR2 ANQGSEA. CDR3 protein: CSVVPRGTSGRGNEQFF. In DNA form, the CDR3 reads TGCAGCGTTGTCCCTCGCGGGACTAGCGGGAGAGGCAATGAGCAGTTCTTC.

This clonotype occurred many times. CDR3 amino acids: CASTLRGGRSPLHF. DNA of the CDR3: TGTGCCAGCACCCTACGGGGGGGAAGGTCACCCCTCCACTTT. The rearrangement joins TRBV3-1 to TRBJ1-6; D is perhaps TRBD1 (5 bases). CDR3 length equals 14 residues. The V end lost 7 bases, the J end lost 10 bases, and 17 bases lay between the germline ends. The germline V gene has CDR1 LGHDT and CDR2 YNNKEL (reference sequence). The variable domain in full, with the rest retrieved from reference TRBV3-1 and TRBJ1-6, is DTAVSQTPKYLVTQMGNDKSIKCEQNLGHDTMYWYKQDSKKFLKIMFSYNNKELIINETVPNRFSPKSPDKAHLNLHINSLELGDSAVYFCASTLRGGRSPLHFGNGTRLTVT.

This clonotype occurred many times. The J gene is TRBJ2-2, the V gene TRBV24-1, with TRBD2 matching 13 bases. This CDR3 has 18 amino acids. V dropped 3 bases and J dropped 7; count of bases not matched to a gene: 10. In germline, CDR1 is KGHDR, CDR2 SFDVKD. The CDR3 coding sequence is TGTGCCACCAGTGATACCTCAGGACTAGCGGGGGAATACGGGGAGCTGTTTTTT. Protein sequence: CATSDTSGLAGEYGELFF.

The CDR3 loop is CASFGGFGLVNEQFF. CDR3 DNA sequence: TGCGCCAGCTTCGGAGGGTTCGGACTCGTCAATGAGCAGTTCTTC. V usage is TRBV5-1 and J usage is TRBJ2-1, with D perhaps TRBD2 (6 bases). This CDR3 is built from 15 residues. The ends were cut back, 7 bases at V and 6 bases at J, with 20 bases in the middle. CDR1 SGHRS and CDR2 YFSETQ come from the germline V gene.

This clonotype was picked up many times. The V call is TRBV4-1, the J call TRBJ2-3; 10 nucleotides agree with TRBD1. CDR3 length equals 15 residues. Looked up from germline, CDR1 is MGHRA and CDR2 is YSYEKL. V lost 1 base to trimming and J lost 4 bases; unmatched junction nucleotides: 2. The CDR3 nucleotides are TGCGCCAGCAGCCAAGGACAGGGGGCCCCAGATACGCAGTATTTT. Protein sequence: CASSQGQGAPDTQYF.

The sample holds many counts of this clonotype. This chain connects TRBV4-3 to TRBJ2-1; D remains ambiguous. V was cut by 1 base and J by 0 bases, with 7 bases left in between. Per germline, CDR1 LGHNA and CDR2 YSLEER. The CDR3 is 15 residues long. The CDR3 DNA is TGCGCCAGCAGCCAAGCGCACAGCTCCTACAATGAGCAGTTCTTC. Protein product: CASSQAHSSYNEQFF.

The table lists this clonotype with a few counts. The rearrangement joins TRBV7-2 to TRBJ2-1; D might be TRBD2 (5 bases). The V end was cut by 5 bases, the J end by 3 bases, with 8 bases between. Germline CDR1 SGHTA, CDR2 FQGNSA. The CDR3 extends over 13 amino acids. CDR3: CASSRRDYNEQFF. The CDR3 DNA reads as TGTGCCAGCAGCCGCCGGGACTACAATGAGCAGTTCTTC.

The genes are TRBV11-2 and TRBJ2-6; unclear D gene. CDR1 and CDR2 (germline): SGHAT, FQNNGV. V was trimmed by 5 bases and J by 0 bases, leaving 11 bases between them. The length of the CDR3 is 16 residues. CDR3 region: CASSRLLVSGANVLTF. The CDR3 DNA is TGTGCCAGCAGCCGCCTTTTGGTCTCTGGGGCCAACGTCCTGACTTTC. The variable domain in full, completed from reference TRBV11-2 and TRBJ2-6, reads EAGVAQSPRYKIIEKRQSVAFWCNPISGHATLYWYQQILGQGPKLLIQFQNNGVVDDSQLPKDRFSAERLKGVDSTLKIQPAKLEDSAVYLCASSRLLVSGANVLTFGAGSRLTVL.

V and J are TRBV20-1 and TRBJ2-7; tentative D call: TRBD2 (6 bases). Germline CDR1 reads DFQATT; CDR2 reads SNEGSKA (reference sequence). The CDR3 runs to 13 residues. Trimming cost V 5 bases and J 4 bases, with 15 bases left between them. CDR3 sequence: CSAPRVGGYEQYF. CDR3 coding DNA: TGCAGTGCTCCCCGGGTAGGAGGGTACGAGCAGTACTTC.

This chain links TRBV5-5 with TRBJ2-1, with D possibly matching TRBD1 (5 bases). Between the trimmed V and J ends, which lost 6 bases and 3 bases, there was a span of 19 bases. Germline CDR1 SGHKS, CDR2 YYEKEE (reference sequence). The CDR3 extends over 16 amino acids. Written as DNA, the CDR3 is TGTGCCAGCATCCGAGGCAGGGTCCAGAACTACAATGAGCAGTTCTTC. Its translation is CASIRGRVQNYNEQFF.